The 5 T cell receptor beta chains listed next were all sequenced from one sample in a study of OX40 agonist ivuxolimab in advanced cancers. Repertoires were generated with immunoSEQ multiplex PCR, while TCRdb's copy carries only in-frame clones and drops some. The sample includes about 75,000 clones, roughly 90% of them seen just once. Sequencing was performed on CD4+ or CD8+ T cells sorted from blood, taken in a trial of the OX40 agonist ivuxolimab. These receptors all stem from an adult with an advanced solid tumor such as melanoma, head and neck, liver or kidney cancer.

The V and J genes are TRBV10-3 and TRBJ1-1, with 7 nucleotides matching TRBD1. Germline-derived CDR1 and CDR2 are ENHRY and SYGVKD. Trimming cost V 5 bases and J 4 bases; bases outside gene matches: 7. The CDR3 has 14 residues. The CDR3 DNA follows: TGTGCCATCAGTTTTGACAGGGAGGTCACTGAAGCTTTCTTT. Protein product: CAISFDREVTEAFF.

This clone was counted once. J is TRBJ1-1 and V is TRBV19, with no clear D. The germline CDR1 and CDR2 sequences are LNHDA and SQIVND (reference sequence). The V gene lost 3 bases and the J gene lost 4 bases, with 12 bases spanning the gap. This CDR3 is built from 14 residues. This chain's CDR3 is CASSIYSTGTEAFF. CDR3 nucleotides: TGTGCCAGTAGTATTTATAGCACGGGCACTGAAGCTTTCTTT.

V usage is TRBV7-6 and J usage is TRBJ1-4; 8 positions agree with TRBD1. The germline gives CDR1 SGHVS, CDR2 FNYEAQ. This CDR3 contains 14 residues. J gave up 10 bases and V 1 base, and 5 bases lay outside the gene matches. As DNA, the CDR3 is TGTGCCAGCAGCTTAGAACAGGGGGTCGGAAAACTGTTTTTT. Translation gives CASSLEQGVGKLFF.

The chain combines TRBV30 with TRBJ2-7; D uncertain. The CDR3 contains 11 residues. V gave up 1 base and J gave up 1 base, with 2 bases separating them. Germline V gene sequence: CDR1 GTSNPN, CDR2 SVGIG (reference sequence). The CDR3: CAWSASYEQYF. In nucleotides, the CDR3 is TGTGCCTGGAGTGCATCCTACGAGCAGTACTTC.

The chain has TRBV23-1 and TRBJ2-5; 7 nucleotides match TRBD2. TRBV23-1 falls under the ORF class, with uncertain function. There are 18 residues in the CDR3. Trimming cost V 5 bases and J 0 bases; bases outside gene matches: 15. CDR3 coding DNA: TGCGCCAGCAGTTTCAAGAGGCTTGGGACTACCCACCAAGAGACCCAGTACTTC. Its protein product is CASSFKRLGTTHQETQYF.